This TCR beta chain comes out of a study of cytomegalovirus exposure and HLA in healthy donors. Remarks on this clone: Antigen unknown.

PCR was performed using 60 Vbeta and 13 Jbeta primers. Sequencing used immunoSEQ multiplex PCR; TCRdb keeps in-frame clones, though not all of them. The sample gives hundreds of thousands of clones, 75% to 80% of which show up once; approximately 2% is in the top ten. General study results and limits: The study recorded 160 or so TCR beta chains that were cytomegalovirus-associated. In a later analysis, TCR beta V- and J-gene trimming was associated with a missense DCLRE1C variant. For cytomegalovirus status, the classifier reportedly gave diagnoses with high specificity and sensitivity. In vitro assays verified that a few CMV-associated chains recognized CMV antigens specifically.

What was sequenced was PBMCs. The receptor was isolated from a male donor in good health and CMV-seronegative.

As DNA, the CDR3 is TGCGCCAGCAACCTCATCGGGGGGGCACAAGAGACCCAGTACTTC. It translates to CASNLIGGAQETQYF. The chain combines TRBV5-1 with TRBJ2-5; 8 bases match TRBD2. Germline assignment: CDR1 SGHRS and CDR2 YFSETQ. The CDR3 runs 15 residues. V lost 6 bases and J lost 2; bases outside the gene matches: 9.